These 26 T cell receptor beta chains originate from one sample sequenced in a study of T-cell memory formation after mild COVID-19. MiXCR was run by TCRdb on the 5' RACE reads, yielding one entry per CDR3 protein. The sample contains around 250,000 distinct CDR3 sequences, roughly 9.4% of which appear only once. Sequenced sample: PBMCs or a T cell subset sorted from them (not recorded which). These receptors were obtained from a young man who had mild COVID-19 (a few samples of this study predate the infection). Cell type and time point are not known.

The chain links TRBV7-3 to TRBJ1-2; 12 bases map to TRBD1. Germline V gene sequence: CDR1 SGHTA, CDR2 FQGTGA. This CDR3 has 15 residues. V trimming: 5 bases; J trimming: 6 bases; junction bases outside the gene matches: 7. The CDR3 is CASSTGTGGRDGYTF. The CDR3, as DNA: TGTGCCAGCAGCACCGGGACAGGGGGCCGGGATGGCTACACCTTC.

This clonotype came up many times. The J gene is TRBJ1-2, the V gene TRBV19, with 7 bases aligning to TRBD1. Germline-derived CDR1 and CDR2 are LNHDA and SQIVND (reference sequence). V dropped 2 bases and J dropped 3; count of bases not matched to a gene: 6. This CDR3 contains 15 residues. CDR3 residues: CASSISSQGDYGYTF. CDR3 sequence (DNA): TGTGCCAGTAGTATATCATCTCAGGGGGACTATGGCTACACCTTC.

The V call is TRBV6-5, the J call TRBJ2-7; 9 bases agree with TRBD1. The CDR3 has 15 amino acids. The V gene end was trimmed by 5 bases and the J gene end by 3 bases; junction bases not matched to a gene: 8. Looked up from germline, CDR1 is MNHEY and CDR2 is SVGAGI. CDR3 in amino acids: CASSRLDRGSYEQYF. Written as DNA, the CDR3 is TGTGCCAGCAGTCGACTCGACAGGGGGAGCTACGAGCAGTACTTC.

This clonotype was counted a few times. This sequence joins TRBV6-5 and TRBJ1-5; 9 nucleotides agree with TRBD1. The CDR3 covers 13 residues. Germline assignment: CDR1 MNHEY and CDR2 SVGAGI. The V segment lost 2 bases and the J segment 15 bases; nucleotides outside the gene matches: 8. The CDR3 nucleotides read TGTGCCAGCAGTTACGATACGACAGGGGGATTGCATTTT. This codes for CASSYDTTGGLHF.

This clonotype has more than one count but fewer than ten. The chain employs TRBV6-2 or TRBV6-3 and TRBJ2-3, with no clear D. The CDR3 runs to 17 residues. Germline CDR1 and CDR2: MNHEY and SVGEGT. V was trimmed by 5 bases and J by 4 bases, leaving 22 bases between them. The DNA for the CDR3 is TGTGCCAGCAGTCCCCCCCAATCCAGACGGTATTCAGATACGCAGTATTTT. Its protein product is CASSPPQSRRYSDTQYF.

CDR3 sequence reads: CSAASGGGEETQYF. In nucleotides, the CDR3 is TGCAGTGCTGCCTCAGGGGGCGGAGAGGAGACCCAGTACTTC. The chain recombines TRBV20-1 with TRBJ2-5; 8 bases map to TRBD1. CDR3 length: 14 residues. The germline CDR1 and CDR2 sequences are DFQATT and SNEGSKA (reference sequence). Unmatched junction bases numbered 10, after V lost 5 bases and J lost 5 bases.

This clonotype was detected ten times or more. The gene calls are TRBV7-2 and TRBJ2-1; 7 bases map to TRBD1. V shed 1 base and J 8 bases; nucleotides not matched to a gene: 5. Germline assignment: CDR1 SGHTA and CDR2 FQGNSA. The CDR3 spans 14 residues. CDR3 sequence reads: CASSLGDSWDEQFF. The CDR3 nucleotides are TGTGCCAGCAGCTTAGGGGACAGTTGGGATGAGCAGTTCTTC.

The rearrangement joins TRBV15 to TRBJ2-5; 11 positions match TRBD2. The J segment lost 2 bases and the V segment lost 8 bases, leaving 4 bases of the junction unmatched. CDR1 and CDR2 from the germline V gene are LNHNV and YYDKDF (reference sequence). The CDR3 contains 14 residues. The CDR3 is CATGTSGGQETQYF. The CDR3 DNA is TGTGCCACCGGGACTAGCGGTGGACAAGAGACCCAGTACTTC.

This chain joins TRBV23-1 and TRBJ1-6; no definite D call. TRBV23-1 is given ORF status, its function remaining uncertain. This CDR3 is 12 amino acids long. Trimming stripped 1 base from V and 9 bases from J, with 4 bases between. CDR3 in amino acids: CASSQWSSPLHF. The DNA for the CDR3 is TGCGCCAGCAGTCAATGGAGTTCACCCCTCCACTTT.

This clonotype was observed a handful of times. The chain combines TRBV6-5 with TRBJ2-3, with 12 positions matching TRBD1. This CDR3 spans 15 amino acids. Trimming cost V 6 bases and J 6 bases; bases outside gene matches: 7. CDR1 is MNHEY and CDR2 is SVGAGI in the germline V gene. The CDR3: CASRSGTGGEDTQYF. The CDR3 DNA sequence: TGTGCCAGCAGATCCGGGACAGGGGGCGAGGATACGCAGTATTTT.

This clonotype was seen more than once but under ten times. The rearrangement joins TRBV12-3 or TRBV12-4 to TRBJ1-6, with D perhaps matching TRBD1 (6 bases). The CDR3 covers 15 residues. Trimming shortened V by 3 bases and J by 7 bases, and 13 bases separated the two germline ends. CDR3 in DNA: TGTGCCAGCAGTTTGGAAACAGGGAACAATTCACCCCTCCACTTT. It specifies CASSLETGNNSPLHF.

In this sample, this clonotype turned up a few times. The chain combines TRBV3-1 with TRBJ2-5; D is possibly TRBD1 (5 bases). V was pared by 2 bases and J by 5 bases, with 15 bases between. The CDR3 is 15 amino acids. The V gene's germline CDR1 is LGHDT and CDR2 YNNKEL (reference sequence). The CDR3 loop reads CASSQPALGRETQYF. The CDR3 DNA follows: TGTGCCAGCAGCCAACCGGCTCTGGGGCGGGAGACCCAGTACTTC.

This chain uses TRBV20-1 with TRBJ1-2; TRBD1 aligns across 8 bases. CDR1 and CDR2 (germline): DFQATT, SNEGSKA (reference sequence). Trimming cost V 0 bases and J 5 bases; bases outside gene matches: 8. The CDR3 has 15 residues. CDR3 coding DNA: TGCAGTGCTAGAGACCCGCAGGGGGCATGGTATGGCTACACCTTC. Its protein product is CSARDPQGAWYGYTF.

This clonotype showed up many times. The J gene is TRBJ2-1, the V gene TRBV12-3 or TRBV12-4; either TRBD1 or TRBD2 may fit D (6 bases each). V lost 7 bases, J lost 12 bases, and 25 bases lay in between. This CDR3 has 15 amino acids. The CDR3 sequence: CASTIGGIYSFGQFF. Here the CDR3 DNA reads TGTGCCAGCACCATCGGGGGCATTTACAGTTTTGGGCAGTTCTTC.

The genes are TRBV5-1 and TRBJ2-3; the match to TRBD1 covers 8 bases. CDR1 is SGHRS, CDR2 YFSETQ, per germline. CDR3 length: 12 amino acids. After removal of 2 bases from V and 8 bases from J, the junction contained 1 base not matched to a gene. The chain's CDR3 is CASSFQGATQYF. CDR3 nucleotide sequence: TGCGCCAGCAGCTTTCAGGGGGCTACGCAGTATTTT.

This clonotype was counted between two and nine times. The chain is built from TRBV2 and TRBJ2-1; possible D gene TRBD1, 6 bases. The V gene's germline CDR1 is SNHLY and CDR2 FYNNEI. The CDR3 consists of 14 residues. V was cut by 11 bases and J by 0 bases, with 14 bases left in between. The CDR3 is CASRGYSSYNEQFF. The CDR3 DNA reads TGTGCCTCCAGGGGTTATTCCTCCTACAATGAGCAGTTCTTC. Variable domain in full (rest from reference TRBV2 and TRBJ2-1): EPEVTQTPSHQVTQMGQEVILRCVPISNHLYFYWYRQILGQKVEFLVSFYNNEISEKSEIFDDQFSVERPDGSNFTLKIRSTKLEDSAMYFCASRGYSSYNEQFFGPGTRLTVL.

About this clonotype: The missing conserved phenylalanine or tryptophan at the end of this CDR3 makes a read error likely. This rearrangement joins TRBV7-2 to TRBJ1-3; D remains unclear. CDR1 and CDR2 from the germline V gene are SGHTA and FQGNSA. This CDR3 comprises 14 residues. The V and J ends lost 5 bases and 8 bases respectively, with 16 bases between them. The CDR3 loop reads CASSPGPLADTIYI. DNA of the CDR3: TGTGCCAGCAGCCCCGGGCCTTTAGCGGACACCATATATATT.

This clonotype has more than one count but fewer than ten. The chain has TRBV20-1 and TRBJ1-1; D is ambiguous. Trimming pared 7 bases from V and 5 bases from J, leaving 14 bases between. The CDR3 has 12 residues. Germline CDR1 reads DFQATT; CDR2 reads SNEGSKA (reference sequence). The CDR3 DNA is TGCAGTGAGGGAGGCCCGAGGACTGAAGCTTTCTTT. It translates to CSEGGPRTEAFF.

This clonotype appeared many times. The chain employs TRBV28 and TRBJ2-2; D may be TRBD1 or TRBD2 (6 bases each). The V gene lost 8 bases and the J gene lost 6 bases, with 10 bases spanning the gap. Germline values: CDR1 MDHEN, CDR2 SYDVKM. The CDR3 has 12 amino acids. The CDR3 loop is CASVRGAGELFF. In DNA form, the CDR3 reads TGTGCCAGCGTAAGGGGGGCCGGGGAGCTGTTTTTT.

Many counts were recorded for this clonotype. The chain links TRBV6-4 to TRBJ2-3; 9 nucleotides match TRBD2. V shed 4 bases and J 0 bases; nucleotides not matched to a gene: 2. Looked up from germline, CDR1 is MRHNA and CDR2 is SNTAGT. The CDR3 extends over 15 amino acids. CDR3 amino acids: CASSGGGASTDTQYF. As DNA, the CDR3 is TGTGCCAGCAGTGGCGGGGGGGCCAGCACAGATACGCAGTATTTT.

In its sample, this clonotype was seen a few times. The chain combines TRBV5-1 with TRBJ1-5; D unresolved. This CDR3 region has 16 residues. From germline, CDR1 is SGHRS and CDR2 YFSETQ. Deletions cut 4 bases from V and 6 bases from J, with 20 bases between. The CDR3 nucleotides read TGCGCCAGCAGCCCGGGTGTTAGCAGTCTCGGTCAGCCCCAGCATTTT. This codes for CASSPGVSSLGQPQHF.

This clonotype was seen more than once but under ten times. The chain employs TRBV4-2 and TRBJ2-3, with 7 bases lining up with TRBD1. The junction had 9 bases not matched to a gene; V was cut back by 0 bases and J by 6 bases. The CDR3 runs to 16 residues. The germline gives CDR1 LGHNA, CDR2 YNFKEQ. The CDR3 spells CASSQDARGSRDTQYF. The DNA for the CDR3 is TGTGCCAGCAGCCAAGACGCCAGGGGGTCTCGGGATACGCAGTATTTT.

This clonotype was recorded a few times. The chain has TRBV5-1 and TRBJ1-5; D gene uncertain. From germline, CDR1 is SGHRS and CDR2 YFSETQ. V lost 3 bases and J 7 bases, leaving 11 bases between the germline ends. This CDR3 is built from 13 residues. The CDR3: CASSSTVGQPQHF. CDR3 coding DNA: TGCGCCAGCAGCTCTACAGTCGGGCAGCCCCAGCATTTT.

V and J are TRBV18 and TRBJ2-3; 9 bases are a match to TRBD2. CDR1 is KGHSH and CDR2 is LQKENI in the germline V gene. The CDR3 has 13 amino acids. The ends lost 0 bases at V and 10 bases at J; junction bases unmatched: 2. CDR3 amino acids: CASSPPGLAAQYF. CDR3 coding DNA: TGTGCCAGCTCACCACCGGGACTAGCTGCGCAGTATTTT.

J is TRBJ2-3 and V is TRBV20-1; no clear D. Trimming removed 1 base from V and 1 base from J, with 12 bases in between. From germline, CDR1 is DFQATT and CDR2 SNEGSKA (reference sequence). CDR3 size: 15 residues. CDR3 sequence: CSARVYRGGTDTQYF. DNA of the CDR3: TGCAGTGCTAGAGTCTATCGTGGGGGCACAGATACGCAGTATTTT.

This clonotype has a handful of counts. This chain connects TRBV6-5 to TRBJ1-1; tentative D call: TRBD1 (5 bases). From germline, CDR1 is MNHEY and CDR2 SVGAGI. The CDR3 runs 14 residues. The V gene lost 6 bases and the J gene lost 5 bases, with 16 bases spanning the gap. The CDR3 loop is CASRPGTLGTEAFF. The DNA for the CDR3 is TGTGCCAGCAGACCCGGGACGCTCGGGACTGAAGCTTTCTTT.